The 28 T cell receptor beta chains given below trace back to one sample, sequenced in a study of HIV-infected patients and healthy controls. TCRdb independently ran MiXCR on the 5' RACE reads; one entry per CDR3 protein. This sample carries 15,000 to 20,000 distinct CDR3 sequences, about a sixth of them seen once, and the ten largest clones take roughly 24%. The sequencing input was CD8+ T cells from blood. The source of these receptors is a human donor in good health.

CDR3: CSADAGTSGGQNEQFF. CDR3 DNA: TGCAGCGCCGACGCCGGTACTAGCGGGGGCCAGAATGAGCAGTTCTTC. This chain uses TRBV29-1 with TRBJ2-1; 11 nucleotides line up with TRBD2. Germline CDR1 is SQVTM and CDR2 is ANQGSEA. The CDR3 length is 16 residues. V was pared by 7 bases and J by 7 bases, with 15 bases of the junction left unmatched.

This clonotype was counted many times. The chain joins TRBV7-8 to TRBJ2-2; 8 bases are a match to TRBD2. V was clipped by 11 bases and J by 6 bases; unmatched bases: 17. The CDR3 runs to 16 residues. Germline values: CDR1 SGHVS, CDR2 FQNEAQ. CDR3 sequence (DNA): TGTGCCTGGAAAGAGGGCGGGGGGACATCCGCCGGGGAGCTGTTTTTT. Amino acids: CAWKEGGGTSAGELFF.

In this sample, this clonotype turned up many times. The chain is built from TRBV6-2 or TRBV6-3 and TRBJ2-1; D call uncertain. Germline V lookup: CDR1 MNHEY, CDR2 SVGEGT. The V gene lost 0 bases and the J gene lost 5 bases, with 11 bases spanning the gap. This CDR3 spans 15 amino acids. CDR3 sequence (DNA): TGTGCCAGCAGTTACTCGTCGTATAACAACAATGAGCAGTTCTTC. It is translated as CASSYSSYNNNEQFF.

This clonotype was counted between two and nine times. Written as DNA, the CDR3 is TGTGCCAGCAGTTACGGACAGGGTATTGAGAGCTCCTACAATGAGCAGTTCTTC. Its translation is CASSYGQGIESSYNEQFF. The J gene is TRBJ2-1, the V gene TRBV6-6; TRBD1 aligns across 8 bases. Trimming at V came to 2 bases and at J to 0 bases, leaving 9 bases not matched to a gene. Per germline, CDR1 MNHNY and CDR2 SVGAGI (reference sequence). The CDR3 length is 18 residues.

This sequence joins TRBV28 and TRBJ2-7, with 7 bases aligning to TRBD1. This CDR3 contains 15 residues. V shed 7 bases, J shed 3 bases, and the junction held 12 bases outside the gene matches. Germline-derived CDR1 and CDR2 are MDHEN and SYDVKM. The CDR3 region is CASTSWGTVSYEQYF. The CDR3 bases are TGTGCCAGCACCTCTTGGGGGACAGTAAGCTACGAGCAGTACTTC.

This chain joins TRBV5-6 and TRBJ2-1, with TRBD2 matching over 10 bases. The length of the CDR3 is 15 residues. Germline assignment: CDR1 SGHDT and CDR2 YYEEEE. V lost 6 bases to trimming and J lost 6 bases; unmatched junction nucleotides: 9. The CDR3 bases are TGTGCCAGCACCATCCTAGGACTAGCGGCCAATGAGCAGTTCTTC. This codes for CASTILGLAANEQFF.

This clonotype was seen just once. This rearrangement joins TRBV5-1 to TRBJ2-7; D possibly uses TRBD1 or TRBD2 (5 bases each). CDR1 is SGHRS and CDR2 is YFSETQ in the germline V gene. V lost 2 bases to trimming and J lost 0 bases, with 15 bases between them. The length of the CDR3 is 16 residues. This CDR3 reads CASSFKEGSSSYEQYF. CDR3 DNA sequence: TGCGCCAGCAGCTTTAAAGAGGGGTCAAGCTCCTACGAGCAGTACTTC.

The CDR3 is CASSRGGSYNEQFF. CDR3 bases: TGCGCCAGCAGCCGCGGGGGATCCTACAATGAGCAGTTCTTC. The genes are TRBV4-1 and TRBJ2-1, with 7 bases lining up with TRBD2. Looked up from germline, CDR1 is MGHRA and CDR2 is YSYEKL. V gave up 4 bases and J gave up 1 base; unmatched junction bases: 1. This CDR3 is 14 amino acids long.

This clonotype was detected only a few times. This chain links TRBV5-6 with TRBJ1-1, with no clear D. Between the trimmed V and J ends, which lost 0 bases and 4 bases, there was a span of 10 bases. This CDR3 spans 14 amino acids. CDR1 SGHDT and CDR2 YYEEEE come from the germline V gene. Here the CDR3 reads CASSLALVSTEAFF. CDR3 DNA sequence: TGTGCCAGCAGCTTGGCCTTGGTAAGCACTGAAGCTTTCTTT.

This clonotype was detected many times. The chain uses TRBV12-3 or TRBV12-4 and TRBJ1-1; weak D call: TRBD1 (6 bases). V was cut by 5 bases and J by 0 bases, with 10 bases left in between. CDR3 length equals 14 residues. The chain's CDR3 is CASSATGMNTEAFF. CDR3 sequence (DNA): TGTGCCAGCAGTGCCACAGGGATGAACACTGAAGCTTTCTTT.

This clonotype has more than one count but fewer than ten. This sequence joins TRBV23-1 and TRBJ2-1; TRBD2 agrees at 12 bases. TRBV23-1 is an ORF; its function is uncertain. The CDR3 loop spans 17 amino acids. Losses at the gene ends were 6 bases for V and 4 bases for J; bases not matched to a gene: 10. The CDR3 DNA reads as TGCGCCAGCAGCCCCCACTCAGGACTAGCGGGGTACAATGAGCAGTTCTTC. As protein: CASSPHSGLAGYNEQFF.

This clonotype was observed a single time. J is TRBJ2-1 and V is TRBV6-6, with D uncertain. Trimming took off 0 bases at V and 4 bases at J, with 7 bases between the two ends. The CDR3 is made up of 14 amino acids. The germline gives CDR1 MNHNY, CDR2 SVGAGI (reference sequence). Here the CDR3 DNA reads TGTGCCAGCAGTTACTCGACAACATACAATGAGCAGTTCTTC. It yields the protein CASSYSTTYNEQFF.

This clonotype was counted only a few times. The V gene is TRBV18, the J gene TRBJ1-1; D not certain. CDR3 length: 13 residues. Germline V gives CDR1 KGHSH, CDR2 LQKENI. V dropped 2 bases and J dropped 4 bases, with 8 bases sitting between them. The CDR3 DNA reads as TGTGCCAGCTCACCAGAAGGCGGCACTGAAGCTTTCTTT. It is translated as CASSPEGGTEAFF.

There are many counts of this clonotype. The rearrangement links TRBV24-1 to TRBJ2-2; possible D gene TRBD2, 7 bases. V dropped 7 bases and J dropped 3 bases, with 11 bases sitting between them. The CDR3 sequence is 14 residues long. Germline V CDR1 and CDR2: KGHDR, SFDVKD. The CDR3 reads CATRGGADTGELFF. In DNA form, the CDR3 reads TGTGCCACCAGGGGGGGGGCAGACACCGGGGAGCTGTTTTTT.

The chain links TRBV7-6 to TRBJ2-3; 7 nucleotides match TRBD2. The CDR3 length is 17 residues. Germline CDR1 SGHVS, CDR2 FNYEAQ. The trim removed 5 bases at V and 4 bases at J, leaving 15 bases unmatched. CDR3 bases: TGTGCCAGCAGCCGGCGGTCTGCGGGGGAATTGCCAGATACGCAGTATTTT. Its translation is CASSRRSAGELPDTQYF.

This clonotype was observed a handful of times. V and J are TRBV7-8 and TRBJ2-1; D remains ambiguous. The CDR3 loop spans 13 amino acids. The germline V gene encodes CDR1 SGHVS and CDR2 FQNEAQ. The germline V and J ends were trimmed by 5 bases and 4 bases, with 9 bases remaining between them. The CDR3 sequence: CASSPPGYNEQFF. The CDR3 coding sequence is TGTGCCAGCAGCCCCCCTGGGTACAATGAGCAGTTCTTC. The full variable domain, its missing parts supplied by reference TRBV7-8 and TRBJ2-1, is GAGVSQSPRYKVAKRGQDVALRCDPISGHVSLFWYQQALGQGPEFLTYFQNEAQLDKSGLPSDRFFAERPEGSVSTLKIQRTQQEDSAVYLCASSPPGYNEQFFGPGTRLTVL.

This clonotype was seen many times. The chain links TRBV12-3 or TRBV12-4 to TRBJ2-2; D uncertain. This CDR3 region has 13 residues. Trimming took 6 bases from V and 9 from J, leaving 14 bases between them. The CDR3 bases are TGTGCCAGCAGCTCCGCCCCCCGACGGGAGCTGTTTTTT. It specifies CASSSAPRRELFF.

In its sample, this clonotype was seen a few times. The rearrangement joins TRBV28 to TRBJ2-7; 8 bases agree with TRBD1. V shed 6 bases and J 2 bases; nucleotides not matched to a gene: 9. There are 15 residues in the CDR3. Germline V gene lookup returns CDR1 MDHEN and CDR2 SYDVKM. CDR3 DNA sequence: TGTGCCAGCAGGGGAACCGGGACAGGCCCCTACGAGCAGTACTTC. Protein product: CASRGTGTGPYEQYF.

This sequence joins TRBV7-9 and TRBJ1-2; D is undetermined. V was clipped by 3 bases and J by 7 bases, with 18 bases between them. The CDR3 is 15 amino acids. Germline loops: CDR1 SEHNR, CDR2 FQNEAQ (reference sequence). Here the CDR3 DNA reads TGTGCCAGCAGCTTCTTCCAACCCCCTGACGGTGGCTACACCTTC. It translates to CASSFFQPPDGGYTF.

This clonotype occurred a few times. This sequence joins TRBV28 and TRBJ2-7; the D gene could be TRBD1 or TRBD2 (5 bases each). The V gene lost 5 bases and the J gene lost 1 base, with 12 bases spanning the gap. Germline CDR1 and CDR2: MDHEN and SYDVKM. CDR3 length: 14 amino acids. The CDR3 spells CASSHRDGSYEQYF. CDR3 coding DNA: TGTGCCAGCAGTCACCGGGACGGATCCTACGAGCAGTACTTC.

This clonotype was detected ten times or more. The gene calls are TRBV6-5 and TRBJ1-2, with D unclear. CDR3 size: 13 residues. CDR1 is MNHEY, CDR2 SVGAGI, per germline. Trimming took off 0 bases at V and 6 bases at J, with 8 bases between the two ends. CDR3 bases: TGTGCCAGCAGTTACTCGAGGTCTAATGGCTACACCTTC. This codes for CASSYSRSNGYTF.

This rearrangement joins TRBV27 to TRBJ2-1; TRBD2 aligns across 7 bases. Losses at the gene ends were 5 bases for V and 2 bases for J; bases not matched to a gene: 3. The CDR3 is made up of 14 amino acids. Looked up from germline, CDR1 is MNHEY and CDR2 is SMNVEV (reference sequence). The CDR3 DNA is TGTGCCAGCAGTCCGGGAGGAACCTACAATGAGCAGTTCTTC. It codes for CASSPGGTYNEQFF.

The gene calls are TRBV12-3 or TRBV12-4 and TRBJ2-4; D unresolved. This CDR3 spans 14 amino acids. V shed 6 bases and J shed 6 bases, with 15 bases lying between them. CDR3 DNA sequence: TGTGCCAGCAGCAAAAGCCCGGCCCGAAACATTCAGTACTTC. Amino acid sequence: CASSKSPARNIQYF.

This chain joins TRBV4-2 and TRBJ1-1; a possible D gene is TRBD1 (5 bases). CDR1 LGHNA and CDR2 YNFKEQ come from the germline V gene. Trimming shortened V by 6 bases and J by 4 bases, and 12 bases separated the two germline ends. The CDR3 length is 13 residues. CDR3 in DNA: TGTGCCAGCAGTACGGGGCTCGGCACTGAAGCTTTCTTT. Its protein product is CASSTGLGTEAFF.

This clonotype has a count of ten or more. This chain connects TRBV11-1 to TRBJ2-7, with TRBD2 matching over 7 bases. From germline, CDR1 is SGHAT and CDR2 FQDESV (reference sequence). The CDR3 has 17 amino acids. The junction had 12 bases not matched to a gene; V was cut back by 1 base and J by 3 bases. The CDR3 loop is CASSLDVTGGPFYEQYF. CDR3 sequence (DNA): TGTGCCAGCAGCTTAGACGTAACGGGGGGACCATTCTACGAGCAGTACTTC.

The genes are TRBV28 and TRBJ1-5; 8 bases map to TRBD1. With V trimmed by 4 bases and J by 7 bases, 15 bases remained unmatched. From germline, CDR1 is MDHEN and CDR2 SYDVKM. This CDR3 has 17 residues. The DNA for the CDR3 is TGTGCCAGCAGTTCACCTGGACAGGGAGGGGTTCGGCAGCCCCAGCATTTT. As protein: CASSSPGQGGVRQPQHF.

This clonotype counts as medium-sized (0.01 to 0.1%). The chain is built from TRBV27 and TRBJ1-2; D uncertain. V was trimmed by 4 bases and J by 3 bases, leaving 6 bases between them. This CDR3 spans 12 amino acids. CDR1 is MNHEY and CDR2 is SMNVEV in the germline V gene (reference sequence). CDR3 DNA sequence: TGTGCCAGCAGTTCGCGGGACTATGGCTACACCTTC. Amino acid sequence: CASSSRDYGYTF.

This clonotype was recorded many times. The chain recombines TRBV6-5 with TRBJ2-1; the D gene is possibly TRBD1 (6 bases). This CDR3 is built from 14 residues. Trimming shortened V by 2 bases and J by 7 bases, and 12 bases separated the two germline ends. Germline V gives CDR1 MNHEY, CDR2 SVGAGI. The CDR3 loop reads CASSYDRLGNEQFF. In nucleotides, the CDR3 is TGTGCCAGCAGTTACGACAGGTTGGGGAATGAGCAGTTCTTC.